The 14 T cell receptor beta chains presented below share a single source sample, sequenced in a study of blood T cell repertoires in COVID-19. Method: immunoSEQ multiplex PCR; TCRdb's copy keeps in-frame clones and lacks some. The sample shows about 210,000 clones, about nine tenths of them seen only once. The sample taken for sequencing was PBMCs or T cells enriched from blood (not recorded which). The receptors stem from a man aged 18 to 30 with acute COVID-19.

The gene calls are TRBV18 and TRBJ1-4; 7 bases agree with TRBD1. The CDR3 extends over 15 amino acids. After removal of 0 bases from V and 5 bases from J, the junction contained 3 bases not matched to a gene. Per the germline V gene, CDR1 is KGHSH and CDR2 is LQKENI. For the CDR3, the DNA is TGTGCCAGCTCACCACCGGGACAGAGAAATGAAAAACTGTTTTTT. Amino acid sequence: CASSPPGQRNEKLFF.

This clone appeared a single time. This rearrangement joins TRBV5-8 to TRBJ1-1, with no clear D. CDR1 SGHTS and CDR2 YDEGEE come from the germline V gene. V was pared by 2 bases and J by 9 bases, with 14 bases between. The CDR3 sequence is 13 residues long. In DNA, the CDR3 is TGTGCCAGCAGCTTAGGCGGGGAGCTTAAAGCTTTCTTT. This translates into CASSLGGELKAFF.

The J gene is TRBJ2-7, the V gene TRBV4-2; 14 nucleotides match TRBD2. The CDR3 covers 15 residues. J was trimmed by 4 bases and V by 4 bases; bases with no gene match: 3. Germline V gene sequence: CDR1 LGHNA, CDR2 YNFKEQ. The CDR3 spells CASSPGTSGSYEQYF. CDR3 coding DNA: TGTGCCAGCAGCCCCGGGACTAGCGGGAGTTACGAGCAGTACTTC.

The rearrangement links TRBV6-5 to TRBJ2-5; 9 bases map to TRBD2. V shed 7 bases and J 0 bases; nucleotides not matched to a gene: 6. This CDR3 comprises 15 residues. Germline values: CDR1 MNHEY, CDR2 SVGAGI. CDR3 amino acids: CASTSGVGYQETQYF. CDR3 DNA sequence: TGTGCCAGCACTAGCGGGGTTGGGTACCAAGAGACCCAGTACTTC.

The V call is TRBV19, the J call TRBJ1-1; D is possibly TRBD1 (6 bases). The CDR3 totals 15 residues. The V gene's germline CDR1 is LNHDA and CDR2 SQIVND (reference sequence). The V end lost 6 bases, the J end lost 1 base, and 15 bases lay between the germline ends. The DNA for the CDR3 is TGTGCCAGTAGCATCCGAGCAGGGGAGAACACTGAAGCTTTCTTT. Amino acids: CASSIRAGENTEAFF.

The chain is built from TRBV28 and TRBJ1-1; D not resolved. Germline CDR1 MDHEN, CDR2 SYDVKM. This CDR3 is 18 amino acids long. V was trimmed by 5 bases and J by 1 base, leaving 23 bases between them. The CDR3 sequence: CASSPILLRDISNTEAFF. CDR3 DNA sequence: TGTGCCAGCAGTCCGATCCTACTCCGAGACATATCGAACACTGAAGCTTTCTTT.

This clone was detected once. CDR3 sequence reads: CASSPDSYSNQPQHF. DNA of the CDR3: TGCGCCAGCAGCCCGGACAGTTATAGCAATCAGCCCCAGCATTTT. The V gene is TRBV4-1, the J gene TRBJ1-5; D perhaps matches TRBD1 (6 bases). The CDR3 runs 15 residues. The V end was cut by 4 bases, the J end by 0 bases, with 10 bases between. Germline CDR1 and CDR2: MGHRA and YSYEKL.

V and J are TRBV4-1 and TRBJ2-7, with 11 bases fitting TRBD1. The CDR3 loop spans 16 amino acids. The germline V gene has CDR1 MGHRA and CDR2 YSYEKL. With 2 bases clipped from V and 4 bases from J, the junction kept 7 bases outside the gene matches. CDR3 sequence: CASSQPAGQGAYEQYF. The CDR3 DNA reads TGCGCCAGCAGCCAACCCGCCGGACAGGGGGCTTACGAGCAGTACTTC.

The CDR3 here is CASSENRAPYEQYF. The DNA of the CDR3 is TGTGCCAGCAGTGAGAACAGGGCCCCCTACGAGCAGTACTTC. The gene calls are TRBV6-1 and TRBJ2-7; weak D call: TRBD1 (6 bases). The CDR3 contains 14 residues. Between the trimmed V and J ends, which lost 3 bases and 2 bases, there was a span of 11 bases. The germline V gene has CDR1 MNHNS and CDR2 SASEGT.

This sequence joins TRBV4-1 and TRBJ2-2, with 7 nucleotides matching TRBD2. The ends lost 2 bases at V and 7 bases at J; junction bases unmatched: 25. The length of the CDR3 is 21 residues. The germline V gene has CDR1 MGHRA and CDR2 YSYEKL. This chain's CDR3 is CASSQILPGPSSGGSIGELFF. The DNA for the CDR3 is TGCGCCAGCAGCCAAATACTACCGGGACCATCATCGGGCGGGAGTATCGGGGAGCTGTTTTTT.

This chain links TRBV19 with TRBJ1-1; D is ambiguous. CDR1 is LNHDA and CDR2 is SQIVND in the germline V gene (reference sequence). Trimming left V 7 bases short and J 0 bases short, with 15 bases between. There are 15 residues in the CDR3. CDR3 sequence reads: CASMSPARMNTEAFF. The CDR3 DNA reads as TGTGCCAGTATGTCCCCAGCGAGGATGAACACTGAAGCTTTCTTT.

The chain recombines TRBV9 with TRBJ2-7; TRBD2 matches at 7 bases. Trimming at V came to 3 bases and at J to 7 bases, leaving 13 bases not matched to a gene. The length of the CDR3 is 15 residues. Germline CDR1 is SGDLS and CDR2 is YYNGEE. The CDR3, as DNA: TGTGCCAGCAGCGCCCAAGCGGGACTTACTGGAGAGCAGTACTTC. Its translation is CASSAQAGLTGEQYF.

The chain is built from TRBV19 and TRBJ2-2, with 10 bases matching TRBD1. Germline CDR1 reads LNHDA; CDR2 reads SQIVND (reference sequence). The junction had 10 bases not matched to a gene; V was cut back by 5 bases and J by 7 bases. The CDR3 is made up of 16 amino acids. CDR3 region: CASSRTPGQGRGELFF. CDR3 nucleotide sequence: TGTGCCAGTAGTCGAACCCCGGGACAGGGGCGCGGGGAGCTGTTTTTT.

The chain joins TRBV28 to TRBJ1-3, with TRBD1 matching 8 bases. The CDR3 loop spans 15 amino acids. Germline V lookup: CDR1 MDHEN, CDR2 SYDVKM. V lost 5 bases, J lost 3 bases, and 6 bases stayed unmatched. The CDR3 here is CASSPYRGDGNTIYF. DNA of the CDR3: TGTGCCAGCAGTCCTTACAGGGGGGATGGAAACACCATATATTTT.